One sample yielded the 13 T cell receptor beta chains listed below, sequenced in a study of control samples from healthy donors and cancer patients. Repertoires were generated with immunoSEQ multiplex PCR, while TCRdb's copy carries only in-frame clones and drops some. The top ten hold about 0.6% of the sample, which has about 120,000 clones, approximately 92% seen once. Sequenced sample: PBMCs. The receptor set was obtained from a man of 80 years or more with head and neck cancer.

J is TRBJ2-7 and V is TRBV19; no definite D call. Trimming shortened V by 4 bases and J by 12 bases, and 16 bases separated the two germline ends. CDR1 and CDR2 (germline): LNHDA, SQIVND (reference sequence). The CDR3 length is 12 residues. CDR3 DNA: TGTGCCAGTAGTAACCCCCTTGGGGTTTTGTACTTC. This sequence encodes CASSNPLGVLYF.

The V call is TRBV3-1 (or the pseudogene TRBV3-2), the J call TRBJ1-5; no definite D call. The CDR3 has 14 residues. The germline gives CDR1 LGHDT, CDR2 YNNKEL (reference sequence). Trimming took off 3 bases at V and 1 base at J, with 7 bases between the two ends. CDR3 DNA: TGTGCCAGCAGCCAGGGAATGAGCAATCAGCCCCAGCATTTT. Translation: CASSQGMSNQPQHF.

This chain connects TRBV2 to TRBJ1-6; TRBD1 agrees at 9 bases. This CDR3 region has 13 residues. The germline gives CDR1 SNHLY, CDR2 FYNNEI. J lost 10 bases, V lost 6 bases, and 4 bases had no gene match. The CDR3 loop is CASRRDRVSPLHF. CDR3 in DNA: TGTGCCAGCAGAAGGGACAGGGTCTCACCCCTCCACTTT.

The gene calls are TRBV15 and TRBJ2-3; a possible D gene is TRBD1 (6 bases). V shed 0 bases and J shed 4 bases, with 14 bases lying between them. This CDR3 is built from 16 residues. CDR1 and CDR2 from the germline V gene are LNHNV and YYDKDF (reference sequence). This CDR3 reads CATSRERGKVADTQYF. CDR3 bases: TGTGCCACCAGCAGAGAGAGGGGGAAGGTTGCAGATACGCAGTATTTT. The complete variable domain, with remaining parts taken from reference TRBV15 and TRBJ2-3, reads DAMVIQNPRYQVTQFGKPVTLSCSQTLNHNVMYWYQQKSSQAPKLLFHYYDKDFNNEADTPDNFQSRRPNTSFCFLDIRSPGLGDTAMYLCATSRERGKVADTQYFGPGTRLTVL.

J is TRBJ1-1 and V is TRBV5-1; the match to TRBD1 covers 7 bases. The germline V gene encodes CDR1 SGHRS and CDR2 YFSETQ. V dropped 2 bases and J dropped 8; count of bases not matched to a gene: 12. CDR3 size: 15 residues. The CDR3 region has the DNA TGCGCCAGCAGCTTAGGTCAGGGAGGGGGCGAGGAAGCTTTCTTT. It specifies CASSLGQGGGEEAFF.

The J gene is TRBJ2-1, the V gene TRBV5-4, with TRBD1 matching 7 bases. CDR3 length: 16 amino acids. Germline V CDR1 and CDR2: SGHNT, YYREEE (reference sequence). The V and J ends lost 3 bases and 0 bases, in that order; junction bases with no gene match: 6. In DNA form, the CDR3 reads TGTGCCAGCAGCTCAAGGACAGGCGACTCCTACAATGAGCAGTTCTTC. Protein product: CASSSRTGDSYNEQFF.

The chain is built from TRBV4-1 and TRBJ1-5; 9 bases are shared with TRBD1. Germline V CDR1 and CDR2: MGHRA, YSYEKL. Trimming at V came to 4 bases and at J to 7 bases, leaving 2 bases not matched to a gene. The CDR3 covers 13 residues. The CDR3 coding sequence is TGCGCCAGCAGCCGGACAGGGGTGCAGCCCCAGCATTTT. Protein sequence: CASSRTGVQPQHF.

The CDR3 bases are TGCGCCAGCAGCCTGCAACAAGAGACCCAGTACTTC. Its protein is CASSLQQETQYF. The genes are TRBV5-1 and TRBJ2-5; D is ambiguous. This CDR3 is built from 12 residues. V lost 4 bases and J 2 bases, leaving 6 bases between the germline ends. Germline CDR1 and CDR2: SGHRS and YFSETQ.

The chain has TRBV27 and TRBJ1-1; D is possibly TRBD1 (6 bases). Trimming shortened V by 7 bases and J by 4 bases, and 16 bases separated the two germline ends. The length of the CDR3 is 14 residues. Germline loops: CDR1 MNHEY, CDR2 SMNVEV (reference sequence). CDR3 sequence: CASMIGGRGTEAFF. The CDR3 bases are TGTGCCAGCATGATCGGGGGGCGAGGCACTGAAGCTTTCTTT.

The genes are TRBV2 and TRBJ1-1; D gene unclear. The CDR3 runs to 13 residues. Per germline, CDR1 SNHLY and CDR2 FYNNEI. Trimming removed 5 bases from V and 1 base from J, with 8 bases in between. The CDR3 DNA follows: TGTGCCAGCAGTAAAGACGCGAACACTGAAGCTTTCTTT. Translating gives CASSKDANTEAFF.

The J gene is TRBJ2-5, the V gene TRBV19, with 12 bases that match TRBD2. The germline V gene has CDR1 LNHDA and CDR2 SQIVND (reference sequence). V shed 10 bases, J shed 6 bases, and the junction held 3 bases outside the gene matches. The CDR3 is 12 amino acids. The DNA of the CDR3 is TGTGCCACTACTAGCGGGGGGAAGACCCAGTACTTC. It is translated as CATTSGGKTQYF.

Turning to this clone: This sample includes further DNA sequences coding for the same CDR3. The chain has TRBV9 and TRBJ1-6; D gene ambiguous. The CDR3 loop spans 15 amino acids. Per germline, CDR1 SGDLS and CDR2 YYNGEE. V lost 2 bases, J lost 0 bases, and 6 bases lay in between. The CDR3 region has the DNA TGTGCCAGCAGCGTCAGGAGCTCCTATAATTCACCCCTCCACTTT. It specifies CASSVRSSYNSPLHF.

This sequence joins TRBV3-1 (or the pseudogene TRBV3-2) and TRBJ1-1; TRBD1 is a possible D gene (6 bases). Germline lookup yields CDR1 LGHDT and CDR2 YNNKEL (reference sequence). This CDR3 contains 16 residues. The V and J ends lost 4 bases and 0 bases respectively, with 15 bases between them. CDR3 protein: CASSLRDTSMNTEAFF. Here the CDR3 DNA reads TGTGCCAGCAGCCTTAGGGACACCAGCATGAACACTGAAGCTTTCTTT.